This T cell receptor beta chain was found in a study of blood T cell repertoires in COVID-19. The wider study: The United States, Italy and Spain provided the acute and convalescent COVID-19 samples. From T cells, B-cell-depleted T cells, or PBMCs came the material, which was cDNA or gDNA.

Germline CDR1 is KGHSH and CDR2 is LQKENI. V shed 5 bases and J 5 bases; nucleotides not matched to a gene: 5. The CDR3 loop spans 14 amino acids. Source study methods: Amplification with reference gene primers provided the estimates of nucleated cell counts. Sequencing used immunoSEQ multiplex PCR; TCRdb keeps in-frame clones, though not all of them. The DNA gave D and trimming, while V, J and clone size come from that table. The sample has about 260,000 clones, less than 90% seen once. The chain links TRBV18 to TRBJ1-1; 10 nucleotides agree with TRBD1. The sequence was collected from a man younger than 45 with active or convalescent COVID-19. The sequencing input was peripheral blood. The CDR3 DNA reads TGTGCCAGCTCAGCCGACAGGGGGCTTACTGAAGCTTTCTTT. It is translated as CASSADRGLTEAFF.